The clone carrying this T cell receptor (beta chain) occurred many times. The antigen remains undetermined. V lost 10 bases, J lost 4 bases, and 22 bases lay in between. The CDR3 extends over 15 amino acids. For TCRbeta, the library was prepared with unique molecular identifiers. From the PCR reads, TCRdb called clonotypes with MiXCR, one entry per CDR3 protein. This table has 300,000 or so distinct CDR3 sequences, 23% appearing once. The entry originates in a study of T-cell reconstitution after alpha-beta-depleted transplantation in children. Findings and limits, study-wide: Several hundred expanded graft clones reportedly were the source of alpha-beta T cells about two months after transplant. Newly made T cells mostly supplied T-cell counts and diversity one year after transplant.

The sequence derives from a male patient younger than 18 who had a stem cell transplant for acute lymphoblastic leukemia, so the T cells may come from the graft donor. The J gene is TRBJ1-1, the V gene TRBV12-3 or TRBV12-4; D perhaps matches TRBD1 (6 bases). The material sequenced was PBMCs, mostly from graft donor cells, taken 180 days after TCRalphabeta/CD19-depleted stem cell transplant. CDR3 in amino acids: CANSQGNRLVTEAFF. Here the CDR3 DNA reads TGTGCCAACTCACAGGGTAATAGGTTGGTCACTGAAGCTTTCTTT.